Shown below are 16 T cell receptor beta chains from a single sample sequenced in a study of T-cell reconstitution after alpha-beta-depleted transplantation in children. Preparing the TCRbeta library involved the use of unique molecular identifiers. One entry per CDR3 protein, called by TCRdb with MiXCR from the PCR reads. The data hold 500,000 to 600,000 distinct CDR3 sequences, with 27% observed a single time. The sample in question was PBMCs, obtained before TCRalphabeta/CD19-depleted stem cell transplant. The receptor set was obtained from a boy less than two years old with Wiskott-Aldrich syndrome, due to receive a stem cell transplant.

The chain uses TRBV5-1 and TRBJ2-1; D is perhaps TRBD1 (8 bases). The ends were cut back, 2 bases at V and 7 bases at J, with 13 bases in the middle. The CDR3 totals 14 residues. Germline CDR1 SGHRS, CDR2 YFSETQ. The CDR3 nucleotides read TGCGCCAGCAGCTTTGGGGGGGACAGGAATGAGCAGTTCTTC. It yields the protein CASSFGGDRNEQFF.

This clonotype was seen more than once but under ten times. This chain's CDR3 is CASSNSPRSPQHF. CDR3 DNA sequence: TGCGCCAGCAGCAATTCCCCCAGGTCGCCCCAGCATTTT. The chain couples TRBV5-1 to TRBJ1-5; no clear D gene. The V end was cut by 4 bases, the J end by 9 bases, with 14 bases between. Germline V gene lookup returns CDR1 SGHRS and CDR2 YFSETQ. The CDR3 sequence is 13 residues long.

This clonotype has more than one count but fewer than ten. This chain connects TRBV11-1 to TRBJ2-1; TRBD2 might be the D (7 bases). Trimming stripped 5 bases from V and 1 base from J, with 21 bases between. The CDR3 spans 18 residues. Germline V gene data show CDR1 as SGHAT and CDR2 as FQDESV (reference sequence). CDR3: CASSPTRGGGESYNEQFF. The CDR3 region has the DNA TGTGCCAGCAGCCCCACGAGGGGCGGGGGCGAGTCCTACAATGAGCAGTTCTTC.

This clonotype was picked up a small number of times. The gene calls are TRBV5-1 and TRBJ2-1; 8 bases match TRBD2. The germline V gene encodes CDR1 SGHRS and CDR2 YFSETQ. Germline trimming cut 0 bases from V and 9 bases from J; bases unmatched to any gene: 2. The CDR3 totals 13 residues. CDR3 coding DNA: TGCGCCAGCAGCTTGGACCTAGCGGGTGAGCAGTTCTTC. Its protein is CASSLDLAGEQFF. Based on the CDR3 plus reference TRBV5-1 and TRBJ2-1, the full variable domain is KAGVTQTPRYLIKTRGQQVTLSCSPISGHRSVSWYQQTPGQGLQFLFEYFSETQRNKGNFPGRFSGRQFSNSRSEMNVSTLELGDSALYLCASSLDLAGEQFFGPGTRLTVL.

The sample holds a few counts of this clonotype. The V gene is TRBV28, the J gene TRBJ2-3, with D hard to call. The CDR3 has 17 amino acids. Trimming left V 6 bases short and J 0 bases short, with 19 bases between. The germline V gene encodes CDR1 MDHEN and CDR2 SYDVKM. CDR3 protein: CASSIRLPVDSTDTQYF. CDR3 sequence (DNA): TGTGCCAGCAGCATAAGGCTACCGGTAGATAGCACAGATACGCAGTATTTT. Based on the CDR3 plus reference TRBV28 and TRBJ2-3, the full variable domain is DVKVTQSSRYLVKRTGEKVFLECVQDMDHENMFWYRQDPGLGLRLIYFSYDVKMKEKGDIPEGYSVSREKKERFSLILESASTNQTSMYLCASSIRLPVDSTDTQYFGPGTRLTVL.

The chain is built from TRBV20-1 and TRBJ2-7; no definite D call. This CDR3 is 12 amino acids long. Trimming pared 5 bases from V and 6 bases from J, leaving 14 bases between. Germline lookup yields CDR1 DFQATT and CDR2 SNEGSKA (reference sequence). The CDR3 here is CSALLDRLEQYF. In nucleotides, the CDR3 is TGCAGTGCTCTCTTGGATCGCCTCGAGCAGTACTTC.

This clonotype has only a few counts. The chain employs TRBV30 and TRBJ2-7, with D perhaps TRBD1 or TRBD2 (5 bases each). This CDR3 comprises 13 residues. Looked up from germline, CDR1 is GTSNPN and CDR2 is SVGIG (reference sequence). Trimming took 3 bases from V and 3 from J, leaving 12 bases between them. CDR3 in amino acids: CAWRGLGVYEQYF. The CDR3 bases are TGTGCCTGGAGGGGATTGGGGGTCTACGAGCAGTACTTC.

The CDR3: CASSLGRMTEAFF. DNA of the CDR3: TGCGCCAGCAGCTTAGGGCGGATGACTGAAGCTTTCTTT. V gene TRBV5-1 combines with J gene TRBJ1-1; D is unclear. Germline assignment: CDR1 SGHRS and CDR2 YFSETQ. The V end lost 2 bases, the J end lost 5 bases, and 10 bases lay between the germline ends. CDR3 length: 13 residues. Looking up the rest from reference TRBV5-1 and TRBJ1-1 gives the full variable domain: KAGVTQTPRYLIKTRGQQVTLSCSPISGHRSVSWYQQTPGQGLQFLFEYFSETQRNKGNFPGRFSGRQFSNSRSEMNVSTLELGDSALYLCASSLGRMTEAFFGQGTRLTVV.

V gene TRBV2 combines with J gene TRBJ2-1, with no clear D. The V and J ends lost 4 bases and 10 bases respectively, with 11 bases between them. Germline lookup yields CDR1 SNHLY and CDR2 FYNNEI. The CDR3 contains 12 residues. The CDR3 DNA follows: TGTGCCAGCAGTGTTTACCCAGGCGAGCAGTTCTTC. Translating it yields CASSVYPGEQFF.

This clonotype was counted at least ten times. The J gene is TRBJ1-5, the V gene TRBV10-3, with TRBD1 matching over 7 bases. Germline values: CDR1 ENHRY, CDR2 SYGVKD. Losses at the gene ends were 5 bases for V and 4 bases for J; bases not matched to a gene: 5. The CDR3 has 14 amino acids. CDR3 amino acids: CAISQTGNNQPQHF. CDR3 coding DNA: TGTGCCATCAGTCAGACAGGGAATAATCAGCCCCAGCATTTT.

The V call is TRBV20-1, the J call TRBJ2-1, with D perhaps TRBD2 (6 bases). Trimming left V 3 bases short and J 6 bases short, with 12 bases between. CDR1 and CDR2 from the germline V gene are DFQATT and SNEGSKA (reference sequence). The CDR3 spans 13 residues. CDR3 region: CSASLYGSNEQFF. The CDR3 DNA reads TGCAGTGCTAGTTTGTACGGGAGCAATGAGCAGTTCTTC.

The rearrangement links TRBV12-3 or TRBV12-4 to TRBJ1-5; 7 nucleotides agree with TRBD1. CDR3 length equals 15 residues. V trimming: 6 bases; J trimming: 0 bases; junction bases outside the gene matches: 5. CDR3 bases: TGTGCCAGCAGAAGCCGGGACAGTAGCAATCAGCCCCAGCATTTT. Its protein is CASRSRDSSNQPQHF.

The V call is TRBV5-6, the J call TRBJ2-3; D unclear. Germline loops: CDR1 SGHDT, CDR2 YYEEEE. This CDR3 has 12 residues. Trimming took off 2 bases at V and 4 bases at J, with 5 bases between the two ends. Here the CDR3 reads CASSFLSDTQYF. CDR3 in DNA: TGTGCCAGCAGCTTCCTGTCAGATACGCAGTATTTT.

V and J are TRBV5-1 and TRBJ2-1, with D possibly being TRBD2 (5 bases). The CDR3 contains 14 residues. V was trimmed by 4 bases and J by 7 bases, leaving 15 bases between them. Germline loops: CDR1 SGHRS, CDR2 YFSETQ. The CDR3 DNA reads as TGCGCCAGCAGCGGCGGGTCGGCGCCAAATGAGCAGTTCTTC. It yields the protein CASSGGSAPNEQFF.

This clonotype has just a few counts. This sequence joins TRBV12-3 or TRBV12-4 and TRBJ2-5, with D maybe TRBD1 (6 bases). The CDR3 spans 13 residues. V lost 5 bases, J lost 2 bases, and 9 bases lay in between. The CDR3 reads CASSLDRQETQYF. The DNA for the CDR3 is TGTGCCAGCAGTCTTGACAGGCAAGAGACCCAGTACTTC.

The chain has TRBV7-8 and TRBJ2-1, with D perhaps TRBD2 (5 bases). The CDR3 has 16 amino acids. The germline V and J ends were trimmed by 5 bases and 0 bases, with 14 bases remaining between them. The V gene's germline CDR1 is SGHVS and CDR2 FQNEAQ. CDR3 protein: CASSPRGVNSYNEQFF. The CDR3 nucleotides are TGTGCCAGCAGCCCCCGGGGAGTTAACTCCTACAATGAGCAGTTCTTC.